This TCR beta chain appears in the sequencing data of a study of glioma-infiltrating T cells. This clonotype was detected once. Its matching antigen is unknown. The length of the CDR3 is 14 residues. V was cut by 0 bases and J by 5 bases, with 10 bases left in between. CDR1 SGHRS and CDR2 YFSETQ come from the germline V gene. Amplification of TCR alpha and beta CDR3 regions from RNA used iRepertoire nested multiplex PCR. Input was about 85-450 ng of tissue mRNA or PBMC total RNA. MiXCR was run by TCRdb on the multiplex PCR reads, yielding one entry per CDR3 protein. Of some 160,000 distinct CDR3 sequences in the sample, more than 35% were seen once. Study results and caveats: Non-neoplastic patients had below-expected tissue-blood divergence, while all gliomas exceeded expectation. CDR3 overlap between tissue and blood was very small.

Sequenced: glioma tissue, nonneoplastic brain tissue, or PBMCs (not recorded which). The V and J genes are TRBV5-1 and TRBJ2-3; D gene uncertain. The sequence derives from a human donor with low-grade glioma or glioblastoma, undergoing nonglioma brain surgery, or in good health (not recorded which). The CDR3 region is CASSLVSFKDTQYF. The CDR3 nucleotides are TGCGCCAGCAGCTTGGTATCATTTAAAGATACGCAGTATTTT.